A single TCR beta chain is shown here with its context. Its antigen remains unknown. A multiplex PCR was run with 60 Vbeta primers and 13 Jbeta primers. This table comes from immunoSEQ multiplex PCR, and its TCRdb copy is limited to in-frame clones, with some not included. The sample's table shows 100,000 to 150,000 clones. The data derive from a study of cytomegalovirus exposure and HLA in healthy donors. Broader study findings: A later analysis linked a missense DCLRE1C variant to TCR beta V- and J-gene trimming. Segments of the TCR beta V type were, in most cases, productive about 87% or about 30% of the time in an earlier analysis.

Those who donated were healthy bone marrow donors. There are 15 residues in the CDR3. Germline CDR1 is SGHNT and CDR2 is YYREEE (reference sequence). J was trimmed by 2 bases and V by 3 bases; bases with no gene match: 8. This TCR derives from a man aged 35-49 years in good health and CMV-seronegative. Sequenced: PBMCs. This chain uses TRBV5-4 with TRBJ2-7, with 7 bases that match TRBD1. CDR3: CASSSTGWNTYEQYF. CDR3 DNA: TGTGCCAGCAGCTCGACAGGGTGGAACACCTACGAGCAGTACTTC.